This T cell receptor beta chain emerged from a study of T cell responses to AZD1222 COVID-19 vaccine. The protocol was immunoSEQ multiplex PCR, while the TCRdb copy is restricted to in-frame clones and leaves out a portion. The sample contains some 180,000 clones, approximately 90% of which appear only once. Points from the study as a whole: There were repertoire samples only from the period after the peak T cell response. Vaccine-associated CD4 TCRs spanned spike, dominant at 160-218 and 743-854.

A note on this clone: Its antigen is undetermined.

Trimming shortened V by 2 bases and J by 14 bases, and 16 bases separated the two germline ends. This CDR3 region has 13 residues. The sequenced sample was peripheral blood, obtained 28 days after the second AZD1222 dose. The sequence was obtained from an adult who received the AZD1222 COVID-19 vaccine. The chain uses TRBV12-3 or TRBV12-4 and TRBJ2-1, with no clear D. CDR3 coding DNA: TGTGCCAGCAGTTTACCCCCAAGTAAGGATGAGTTCTTC. Protein product: CASSLPPSKDEFF.